These 30 T cell receptor beta chains came from one sample sequenced in a study of CD8 T cells in ankylosing spondylitis. A single record per CDR3 protein comes from TCRdb applying MiXCR to the 5' RACE reads. Among 340,000 or so distinct CDR3 sequences listed, roughly 15% were seen once. The sequenced sample was blood, either unsorted or a sorted T cell fraction (not recorded which). The receptors were gathered from a male donor with ankylosing spondylitis or in good health (not recorded which).

The V call is TRBV7-8, the J call TRBJ2-3; 10 bases align to TRBD2. V lost 5 bases and J lost 4; bases outside the gene matches: 6. In germline, CDR1 is SGHVS, CDR2 FQNEAQ. This CDR3 has 15 amino acids. DNA for the CDR3: TGTGCCAGCAGCAATAGCGGGAGGAGGGCAGATACGCAGTATTTT. Its protein product is CASSNSGRRADTQYF.

This rearrangement joins TRBV12-3 or TRBV12-4 to TRBJ2-5; possibly TRBD1 or TRBD2 for D (5 bases each). V dropped 6 bases and J dropped 4 bases, with 18 bases sitting between them. This CDR3 region has 15 residues. CDR3 amino acids: CASRQGRLGRETQYF. The CDR3 nucleotides read TGTGCCAGCAGGCAGGGACGCCTAGGAAGAGAGACCCAGTACTTC.

The rearrangement links TRBV25-1 to TRBJ1-5; 10 bases map to TRBD1. Germline trimming cut 6 bases from V and 4 bases from J; bases unmatched to any gene: 15. From germline, CDR1 is MGHDK and CDR2 SYGVNS. This CDR3 is 18 amino acids long. The CDR3 coding sequence is TGTGCCAGCAGCCTCCGGACAGGGGGTCATAGAGAGAATCAGCCCCAGCATTTT. Translation gives CASSLRTGGHRENQPQHF.

This chain links TRBV7-9 with TRBJ1-6; TRBD1 matches 7 bases. The V gene's germline CDR1 is SEHNR and CDR2 FQNEAQ (reference sequence). The trim removed 5 bases at V and 10 bases at J, leaving 8 bases unmatched. This CDR3 is 14 amino acids long. As DNA, the CDR3 is TGTGCCAGCAGCCTGACAGGGTTCGAGTCACCCCTCCACTTT. Its protein is CASSLTGFESPLHF. The variable domain in full, completed from reference TRBV7-9 and TRBJ1-6, reads DTGVSQNPRHKITKRGQNVTFRCDPISEHNRLYWYRQTLGQGPEFLTYFQNEAQLEKSRLLSDRFSAERPKGSFSTLEIQRTEQGDSAMYLCASSLTGFESPLHFGNGTRLTVT.

This clonotype was seen only a few times. The chain carries TRBV12-3 or TRBV12-4 and TRBJ1-6; D remains unclear. The CDR3 is 16 residues long. V was shortened by 7 bases and J by 0 bases, with 13 bases between the two germline ends. The CDR3 spells CASKLGSSSYNSPLHF. Written as DNA, the CDR3 is TGTGCCAGCAAACTGGGCAGCAGCTCCTATAATTCACCCCTCCACTTT.

This clonotype was counted only a few times. The chain employs TRBV5-1 and TRBJ2-7; D gene unclear. This CDR3 comprises 13 residues. The V gene's germline CDR1 is SGHRS and CDR2 YFSETQ. With 4 bases removed from V and 2 bases from J, the gap between germline ends came to 10 bases. CDR3: CASSPPAPYEQYF. The CDR3, as DNA: TGCGCCAGCAGCCCGCCGGCCCCCTACGAGCAGTACTTC. The variable domain in full, completed from reference TRBV5-1 and TRBJ2-7, reads KAGVTQTPRYLIKTRGQQVTLSCSPISGHRSVSWYQQTPGQGLQFLFEYFSETQRNKGNFPGRFSGRQFSNSRSEMNVSTLELGDSALYLCASSPPAPYEQYFGPGTRLTVT.

The chain couples TRBV18 to TRBJ2-5, with D perhaps given as TRBD1 or TRBD2 (5 bases each). Deletions cut 0 bases from V and 5 bases from J, with 7 bases between. Germline V CDR1 and CDR2: KGHSH, LQKENI. This CDR3 has 13 residues. The CDR3 sequence: CASSPPGEETQYF. DNA for the CDR3: TGTGCCAGCTCACCACCGGGGGAGGAGACCCAGTACTTC.

This clonotype has only a few counts. The genes are TRBV19 and TRBJ1-5, with D maybe TRBD1 (6 bases). Germline V gives CDR1 LNHDA, CDR2 SQIVND (reference sequence). The CDR3 extends over 16 amino acids. Trimming removed 7 bases at V and 0 bases at J, with 16 bases between. The chain's CDR3 is CASIRTGTHSNQPQHF. The CDR3 nucleotides read TGTGCCAGTATTCGCACCGGGACACATAGCAATCAGCCCCAGCATTTT.

The chain has TRBV12-3 or TRBV12-4 and TRBJ2-1; 7 positions match TRBD2. The CDR3 totals 16 residues. The junction had 5 bases not matched to a gene; V was cut back by 3 bases and J by 0 bases. CDR3: CASSFGGVSSYNEQFF. The CDR3 DNA is TGTGCCAGCAGTTTTGGGGGGGTGAGCTCCTACAATGAGCAGTTCTTC.

This clonotype was seen only a few times. CDR3 in amino acids: CASSLVGGDRFGYGYTF. The CDR3 nucleotides read TGTGCCAGCAGTTTAGTCGGTGGAGATCGTTTTGGCTATGGCTACACCTTC. The V gene is TRBV12-3 or TRBV12-4, the J gene TRBJ1-2; D not certain. Trimming took 1 base from V and 4 from J, leaving 19 bases between them. The CDR3 is 17 amino acids.

The chain employs TRBV15 and TRBJ2-1, with TRBD2 identical over 7 bases. Germline CDR1 is LNHNV and CDR2 is YYDKDF (reference sequence). The CDR3 consists of 14 residues. The ends lost 0 bases at V and 9 bases at J; junction bases unmatched: 5. The CDR3: CATSRDRLAPEQFF. In DNA, the CDR3 is TGTGCCACCAGCAGAGATAGACTAGCCCCTGAGCAGTTCTTC.

V usage is TRBV5-1 and J usage is TRBJ2-4, with D perhaps assigned TRBD1 or TRBD2 (6 bases each). Between the trimmed V and J ends, which lost 4 bases and 0 bases, there was a span of 11 bases. CDR1 SGHRS and CDR2 YFSETQ come from the germline V gene. CDR3 length equals 15 residues. DNA for the CDR3: TGCGCCAGCAGCCCGGGGGCGGTAGCCAAAAACATTCAGTACTTC. This encodes CASSPGAVAKNIQYF.

DNA of the CDR3: TGCAGTGCGCCCCAGAGGGGAGGGACAGATACGCAGTATTTT. Amino acid sequence: CSAPQRGGTDTQYF. The chain is built from TRBV20-1 and TRBJ2-3; TRBD2 matches at 7 bases. CDR3 size: 14 residues. The J segment lost 3 bases and the V segment lost 6 bases, leaving 9 bases of the junction unmatched. Germline-derived CDR1 and CDR2 are DFQATT and SNEGSKA (reference sequence).

This clonotype has more than one count but fewer than ten. This chain joins TRBV5-1 and TRBJ2-1; 13 nucleotides align to TRBD2. CDR1 is SGHRS and CDR2 is YFSETQ in the germline V gene. Trimming cost V 0 bases and J 4 bases; bases outside gene matches: 1. This CDR3 is built from 16 residues. CDR3 sequence (DNA): TGCGCCAGCAGCTTGGGGACTAGCGGGAGTTACAATGAGCAGTTCTTC. It is translated as CASSLGTSGSYNEQFF.

This chain links TRBV15 with TRBJ1-4, with D possibly TRBD1 on 6 matching bases. V lost 0 bases and J lost 6, with 17 bases in between. Germline V gene data show CDR1 as LNHNV and CDR2 as YYDKDF (reference sequence). The CDR3 is 17 amino acids. The CDR3 coding sequence is TGTGCCACCAGCAGAGATCCCGGGGTCAGGGGCGATGAAAAACTGTTTTTT. Its protein is CATSRDPGVRGDEKLFF.

V and J are TRBV9 and TRBJ2-5, with D perhaps matching TRBD2 (6 bases). The CDR3 is made up of 16 amino acids. Germline CDR1 and CDR2: SGDLS and YYNGEE. The V gene lost 4 bases and the J gene lost 3 bases, with 19 bases spanning the gap. The CDR3 nucleotides are TGTGCCAGCAGCCATCCTCTCGGAGGGCGGGAAGAGACCCAGTACTTC. It specifies CASSHPLGGREETQYF.

V usage is TRBV29-1 and J usage is TRBJ2-7; D is perhaps TRBD1 (6 bases). This CDR3 is 13 amino acids long. V shed 0 bases and J shed 4 bases, with 10 bases lying between them. Germline values: CDR1 SQVTM, CDR2 ANQGSEA. The CDR3 loop is CSVEEDRIYEQYF. CDR3 sequence (DNA): TGCAGCGTTGAAGAGGACAGAATATACGAGCAGTACTTC.

This clonotype came up a few times. The gene calls are TRBV2 and TRBJ1-1; D is ambiguous. V lost 1 base and J 11 bases, leaving 17 bases between the germline ends. There are 14 residues in the CDR3. The germline CDR1 and CDR2 sequences are SNHLY and FYNNEI. The CDR3, as DNA: TGTGCCAGCAGTGAAGGAGAGACCCGGAATGGGGCTTTCTTT. Protein: CASSEGETRNGAFF.

This chain uses TRBV7-8 with TRBJ2-7, with 13 positions matching TRBD2. This CDR3 is built from 16 residues. Looked up from germline, CDR1 is SGHVS and CDR2 is FQNEAQ. Germline trimming cut 1 base from V and 3 bases from J; bases unmatched to any gene: 3. The CDR3: CASSLVGTSGIYEQYF. The CDR3 nucleotides are TGTGCCAGCAGCTTAGTAGGGACTAGCGGGATCTACGAGCAGTACTTC.

The rearrangement uses TRBV5-1 and TRBJ2-2; D not certain. There are 14 residues in the CDR3. V was shortened by 3 bases and J by 2 bases, with 8 bases between the two germline ends. The germline CDR1 and CDR2 sequences are SGHRS and YFSETQ. The DNA for the CDR3 is TGCGCCAGCAGCTCCCGGGCCAACACCGGGGAGCTGTTTTTT. This encodes CASSSRANTGELFF.

The rearrangement uses TRBV5-1 and TRBJ2-1; D is unresolved. Germline assignment: CDR1 SGHRS and CDR2 YFSETQ. The V end was cut by 1 base, the J end by 4 bases, with 12 bases between. This CDR3 spans 15 amino acids. CDR3 nucleotide sequence: TGCGCCAGCAGCTTGCTTGGTGTGGGTTACAATGAGCAGTTCTTC. Encoded protein: CASSLLGVGYNEQFF.

This chain uses TRBV20-1 with TRBJ2-5, with TRBD2 matching 7 bases. Unmatched junction bases numbered 9, after V lost 7 bases and J lost 7 bases. The CDR3 has 12 residues. The germline V gene has CDR1 DFQATT and CDR2 SNEGSKA (reference sequence). In nucleotides, the CDR3 is TGCAGTGGGGAGACTAGCTTCGGGACCCAGTACTTC. It encodes CSGETSFGTQYF.

This clonotype showed up just a few times. This chain uses TRBV10-3 with TRBJ2-7; perhaps TRBD2 as D (5 bases). The CDR3 spans 15 residues. The V gene lost 0 bases and the J gene lost 0 bases, with 9 bases spanning the gap. The germline gives CDR1 ENHRY, CDR2 SYGVKD. The CDR3 loop is CAISESEGLSYEQYF. DNA of the CDR3: TGTGCCATCAGTGAGTCTGAGGGTCTCTCCTACGAGCAGTACTTC.

This clonotype was detected a few times. V is TRBV5-8 and J is TRBJ2-2; no clear D. Trimming removed 3 bases at V and 7 bases at J, with 7 bases between. Per the germline V gene, CDR1 is SGHTS and CDR2 is YDEGEE. CDR3 length: 12 amino acids. CDR3: CASSSWIGELFF. CDR3 sequence (DNA): TGTGCCAGCAGCTCTTGGATCGGGGAGCTGTTTTTT.

This clonotype has just a few counts. CDR3 region: CASSPPLGDATYEQYF. CDR3 sequence (DNA): TGCGCCAGCAGCCCCCCGTTAGGGGACGCAACCTACGAGCAGTACTTC. V usage is TRBV5-1 and J usage is TRBJ2-7; D assignment may be TRBD1 or TRBD2 (5 bases each). Germline V gene lookup returns CDR1 SGHRS and CDR2 YFSETQ. V lost 4 bases and J lost 2, with 19 bases in between. The CDR3 totals 16 residues.

V and J are TRBV29-1 and TRBJ2-7; possibly TRBD1 for D (5 bases). This CDR3 spans 12 amino acids. V gave up 2 bases and J gave up 5 bases, with 10 bases separating them. From germline, CDR1 is SQVTM and CDR2 ANQGSEA. Written as DNA, the CDR3 is TGCAGCGTTGAATGGCAGGGCAACGAGCAGTACTTC. Translated: CSVEWQGNEQYF.

This chain uses TRBV5-1 with TRBJ2-1; 8 nucleotides match TRBD1. Looked up from germline, CDR1 is SGHRS and CDR2 is YFSETQ. J was trimmed by 8 bases and V by 1 base; bases with no gene match: 11. The CDR3 extends over 16 amino acids. CDR3: CASSLFLTGGSDEQFF. The DNA for the CDR3 is TGCGCCAGCAGCTTGTTCTTAACAGGGGGTAGTGATGAGCAGTTCTTC.

The chain carries TRBV6-1 and TRBJ2-7; 7 bases align to TRBD2. Germline CDR1 reads MNHNS; CDR2 reads SASEGT. With V trimmed by 6 bases and J by 3 bases, 8 bases remained unmatched. The CDR3 covers 14 residues. DNA for the CDR3: TGTGCCAGCAGAGCTAGCGGAGGCGTCTACGAGCAGTACTTC. It codes for CASRASGGVYEQYF.

The chain has TRBV6-1 and TRBJ2-7; 9 bases agree with TRBD1. CDR3 length equals 13 residues. The ends lost 6 bases at V and 5 bases at J; junction bases unmatched: 5. Germline V CDR1 and CDR2: MNHNS, SASEGT. Here the CDR3 reads CASRGQGGNEQYF. The CDR3 DNA reads TGTGCCAGCAGGGGACAGGGCGGGAACGAGCAGTACTTC.

The chain is built from TRBV12-3 or TRBV12-4 and TRBJ2-5; D may correspond to TRBD1 or TRBD2 (5 bases each). The CDR3 sequence is 14 residues long. The ends were cut back, 6 bases at V and 4 bases at J, with 15 bases in the middle. The DNA of the CDR3 is TGTGCCAGCAGGTTCTGGGGCGAGGGAGAGACCCAGTACTTC. Amino acids: CASRFWGEGETQYF.